One T cell receptor (beta chain) is described in this entry. Its antigen is unknown. The second PCR ran about 6 to 11 cycles with a sample-barcoded 5' primer and J-beta primers. MiXCR, applied by TCRdb to the 5' RACE reads, yields one record per CDR3 protein. The sample consists of about 1.8 million distinct CDR3 sequences, just under 50% of them appearing once. The sample comes from a study of blood T cells in healthy people across ages. Study in general: T cells yielded about one barcoded beta molecule per two cells through template switching.

The V end lost 3 bases, the J end lost 2 bases, and 14 bases lay between the germline ends. CDR3 size: 16 residues. Study-level points and caveats: Without sorted subsets, naive and antigen-experienced compartments could not be conclusively compared. TCR beta diversity per million T cells fell roughly linearly with age.

The sample consisted of blood. The chain joins TRBV12-3 or TRBV12-4 to TRBJ1-5; possibly TRBD1 for D (5 bases). This TCR was recovered from a woman in her forties in good health. For the CDR3, the DNA is TGTGCCAGCAGTTTGGGGACGCCAATTGGCAATCAGCCCCAGCATTTT. Protein product: CASSLGTPIGNQPQHF.